This T cell receptor beta chain came from a study of pediatric ulcerative colitis. Produced via immunoSEQ multiplex PCR; TCRdb's table is partial and in-frame only. This sample has 50,000 to 65,000 clones, with roughly nine tenths found just once. The count of this clone is one. This CDR3 contains 15 residues. CDR1 is LNHDA and CDR2 is SQIVND in the germline V gene (reference sequence). The V end was cut by 6 bases, the J end by 0 bases, with 12 bases between. Ulcerative colitis patients received no immunosuppressive medication before the diagnostic colonoscopy. The specimen was blood. The sequence came from a boy aged 5-17 years with severe ulcerative colitis. The V call is TRBV19, the J call TRBJ1-3; D not resolved. CDR3 sequence: CASSMTVSSGNTIYF. The CDR3 DNA follows: TGTGCCAGTAGCATGACCGTCAGCTCTGGAAACACCATATATTTT.